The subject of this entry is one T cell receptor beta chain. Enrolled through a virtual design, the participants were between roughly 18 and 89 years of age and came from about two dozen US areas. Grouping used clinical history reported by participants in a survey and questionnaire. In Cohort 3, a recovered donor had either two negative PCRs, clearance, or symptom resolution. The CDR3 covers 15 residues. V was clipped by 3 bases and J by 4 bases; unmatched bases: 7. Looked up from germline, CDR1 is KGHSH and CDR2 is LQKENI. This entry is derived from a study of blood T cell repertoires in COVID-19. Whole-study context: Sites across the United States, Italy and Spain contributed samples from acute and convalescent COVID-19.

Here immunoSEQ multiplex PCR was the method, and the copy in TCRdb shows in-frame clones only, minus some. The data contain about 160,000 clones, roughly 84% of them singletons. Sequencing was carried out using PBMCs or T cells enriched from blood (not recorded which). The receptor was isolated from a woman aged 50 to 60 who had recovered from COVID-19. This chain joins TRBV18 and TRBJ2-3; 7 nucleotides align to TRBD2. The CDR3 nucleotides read TGTGCCAGCTCACCGGGGCCACTAGCGTCAGATACGCAGTATTTT. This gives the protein CASSPGPLASDTQYF.